Below are 31 T cell receptor beta chains sequenced from a single sample in a study of blood T cell repertoires in COVID-19. Sequencing used immunoSEQ multiplex PCR; TCRdb keeps in-frame clones, though not all of them. This table has some 200,000 clones, roughly 80% appearing once. The sequenced material came from peripheral blood. The receptors originated from a woman aged 40 to 49 with COVID-19, enrolled during active disease.

The gene calls are TRBV30 and TRBJ2-7; TRBD2 agrees at 10 bases. The CDR3 runs 12 residues. J was trimmed by 5 bases and V by 7 bases; bases with no gene match: 5. Germline assignment: CDR1 GTSNPN and CDR2 SVGIG (reference sequence). The CDR3 is CASKAGGNEQYF. The CDR3 DNA is TGTGCCTCCAAAGCGGGAGGGAACGAGCAGTACTTC.

The V call is TRBV6-1, the J call TRBJ2-5, with TRBD2 identical over 7 bases. The CDR3 sequence is 16 residues long. Germline-derived CDR1 and CDR2 are MNHNS and SASEGT. The junction had 6 bases not matched to a gene; V was cut back by 0 bases and J by 2 bases. The CDR3 here is CASSEAGGGLQETQYF. The CDR3 coding sequence is TGTGCCAGCAGTGAAGCGGGCGGGGGACTACAAGAGACCCAGTACTTC.

The rearrangement uses TRBV2 and TRBJ2-4, with 9 bases that match TRBD1. V lost 10 bases to trimming and J lost 1 base; unmatched junction nucleotides: 11. In germline, CDR1 is SNHLY, CDR2 FYNNEI. The CDR3 covers 16 residues. The CDR3 loop is CATQDRGPFAKNIQYF. The CDR3 DNA is TGTGCCACCCAGGACAGGGGTCCCTTTGCCAAAAACATTCAGTACTTC. The variable domain in full, with the rest retrieved from reference TRBV2 and TRBJ2-4, is EPEVTQTPSHQVTQMGQEVILRCVPISNHLYFYWYRQILGQKVEFLVSFYNNEISEKSEIFDDQFSVERPDGSNFTLKIRSTKLEDSAMYFCATQDRGPFAKNIQYFGAGTRLSVL.

The gene calls are TRBV28 and TRBJ2-2; maybe TRBD1 (5 bases). Germline values: CDR1 MDHEN, CDR2 SYDVKM. The CDR3 runs 17 residues. V shed 5 bases and J shed 2 bases, with 18 bases lying between them. The CDR3 region is CASSPLGRATNTGELFF. The CDR3 DNA follows: TGTGCCAGCAGTCCGCTAGGCAGGGCGACTAACACCGGGGAGCTGTTTTTT.

This clone came up a few times. This chain joins TRBV7-9 and TRBJ2-3; TRBD2 matches at 7 bases. Losses at the gene ends were 4 bases for V and 0 bases for J; bases not matched to a gene: 1. The CDR3 is 14 residues long. The germline CDR1 and CDR2 sequences are SEHNR and FQNEAQ (reference sequence). The CDR3 region is CASSSSGSTDTQYF. The CDR3 DNA follows: TGTGCCAGCAGCTCTAGCGGTAGCACAGATACGCAGTATTTT.

This clone was recorded many times. V and J are TRBV10-3 and TRBJ1-5, with unresolved D. The germline V gene has CDR1 ENHRY and CDR2 SYGVKD. Trimming took off 3 bases at V and 0 bases at J, with 6 bases between the two ends. The CDR3 sequence is 14 residues long. CDR3 sequence: CAISETASNQPQHF. The CDR3 nucleotides read TGTGCCATCAGTGAAACAGCTAGCAATCAGCCCCAGCATTTT.

The chain recombines TRBV18 with TRBJ2-7; D remains unclear. Trimming took 3 bases from V and 2 from J, leaving 11 bases between them. Germline assignment: CDR1 KGHSH and CDR2 LQKENI. The length of the CDR3 is 14 residues. The CDR3 loop reads CASSPQGVPYEQYV. The DNA for the CDR3 is TGTGCCAGCTCACCCCAAGGAGTTCCCTACGAGCAGTACGTC.

There are a few counts of this clone. The V and J genes are TRBV6-6 and TRBJ1-2, with no clear D. Trimming pared 6 bases from V and 10 bases from J, leaving 12 bases between. Germline V CDR1 and CDR2: MNHNY, SVGAGI (reference sequence). The CDR3 consists of 11 residues. CDR3 DNA sequence: TGTGCCAGCAGACTTACCCTTGACTACACCTTC. This translates into CASRLTLDYTF.

This clone was recorded at least ten times. The genes are TRBV5-1 and TRBJ1-2; D may be TRBD1 (6 bases). With 3 bases removed from V and 4 bases from J, the gap between germline ends came to 16 bases. There are 15 residues in the CDR3. CDR1 is SGHRS, CDR2 YFSETQ, per germline. The CDR3 nucleotides read TGCGCCAGCAGCTCCACACAGGGAGGGGGCTATGGCTACACCTTC. This codes for CASSSTQGGGYGYTF.

This chain links TRBV3-1 (or the pseudogene TRBV3-2) with TRBJ1-2; 8 nucleotides agree with TRBD1. Germline V lookup: CDR1 LGHDT, CDR2 YNNKEL (reference sequence). This CDR3 is built from 14 residues. After removal of 0 bases from V and 5 bases from J, the junction contained 2 bases not matched to a gene. The CDR3 spells CASSQDRGLYGYTF. The CDR3 coding sequence is TGTGCCAGCAGCCAAGACAGGGGGCTGTATGGCTACACCTTC.

This sequence joins TRBV2 and TRBJ2-5; 10 nucleotides match TRBD1. Unmatched junction bases numbered 9, after V lost 6 bases and J lost 5 bases. In germline, CDR1 is SNHLY, CDR2 FYNNEI. The CDR3 totals 15 residues. The CDR3 nucleotides are TGTGCCAGCAGGTTCGACAGGGGGCGCCTCGAGACCCAGTACTTC. It specifies CASRFDRGRLETQYF.

The V call is TRBV27, the J call TRBJ2-5; tentative D call: TRBD1 (6 bases). The length of the CDR3 is 15 residues. Trimming stripped 6 bases from V and 1 base from J, with 15 bases between. The germline gives CDR1 MNHEY, CDR2 SMNVEV (reference sequence). CDR3 residues: CASRNLQGSQETQYF. CDR3 nucleotides: TGTGCCAGCAGAAATCTACAGGGATCCCAAGAGACCCAGTACTTC.

The gene calls are TRBV19 and TRBJ1-6, with 9 positions matching TRBD1. This CDR3 comprises 16 residues. Germline V gives CDR1 LNHDA, CDR2 SQIVND (reference sequence). The ends lost 4 bases at V and 7 bases at J; junction bases unmatched: 8. The CDR3 bases are TGTGCCAGTAGTACCTCTCGGACAGGGGACAATTCACCCCTCCACTTT. It encodes CASSTSRTGDNSPLHF.

This clone was seen many times. The chain employs TRBV7-9 and TRBJ1-1, with D possibly TRBD1 on 5 matching bases. V was shortened by 5 bases and J by 3 bases, with 7 bases between the two germline ends. The germline V gene has CDR1 SEHNR and CDR2 FQNEAQ (reference sequence). This CDR3 is built from 12 residues. The CDR3 DNA follows: TGTGCCAGCAGCCAGGGATACACTGAAGCTTTCTTT. It codes for CASSQGYTEAFF.

This clone has just one count. This chain joins TRBV7-9 and TRBJ2-3; 11 bases are a match to TRBD2. This CDR3 is built from 15 residues. Germline V CDR1 and CDR2: SEHNR, FQNEAQ (reference sequence). V shed 4 bases, J shed 3 bases, and the junction held 3 bases outside the gene matches. CDR3 bases: TGTGCCAGCAGCTCATGGACTAGCGGGACAGATACGCAGTATTTT. This translates into CASSSWTSGTDTQYF.

This rearrangement joins TRBV19 to TRBJ1-4; 7 positions match TRBD1. V shed 9 bases, J shed 7 bases, and the junction held 8 bases outside the gene matches. This CDR3 is built from 13 residues. Germline CDR1 is LNHDA and CDR2 is SQIVND (reference sequence). The CDR3 DNA follows: TGTGCCAGCCGACAGGGTTTGCGTGAAAAACTGTTTTTT. The encoded protein is CASRQGLREKLFF.

V usage is TRBV5-8 and J usage is TRBJ1-1; 11 bases are a match to TRBD1. The CDR3 runs 14 residues. Looked up from germline, CDR1 is SGHTS and CDR2 is YDEGEE. Unmatched junction bases numbered 4, after V lost 1 base and J lost 8 bases. The CDR3 coding sequence is TGTGCCAGCAGCTTGCCAGGGACAGGGGGAGAAGCTTTCTTT. Its translation: CASSLPGTGGEAFF.

J is TRBJ2-3 and V is TRBV19; TRBD2 matches at 8 bases. Trimming cost V 6 bases and J 6 bases; bases outside gene matches: 8. The CDR3 totals 14 residues. Germline V gene sequence: CDR1 LNHDA, CDR2 SQIVND (reference sequence). CDR3 sequence (DNA): TGTGCCAGTAGCCCCGGGAGGGAGAGGGATACGCAGTATTTT. It is translated as CASSPGRERDTQYF.

The rearrangement uses TRBV7-8 and TRBJ2-5; 8 bases match TRBD2. Trimming cost V 1 base and J 4 bases; bases outside gene matches: 8. This CDR3 is 16 amino acids long. From germline, CDR1 is SGHVS and CDR2 FQNEAQ. The CDR3 coding sequence is TGTGCCAGCAGCTTAGTGAGATTAGCGGGAAGAGAGACCCAGTACTTC. Its protein is CASSLVRLAGRETQYF.

This clone showed up just once. The chain joins TRBV4-1 to TRBJ2-1; 9 nucleotides line up with TRBD2. Germline V gene lookup returns CDR1 MGHRA and CDR2 YSYEKL. This CDR3 contains 17 residues. V shed 0 bases, J shed 2 bases, and the junction held 5 bases outside the gene matches. CDR3 bases: TGCGCCAGCAGCCAAGATCGGGCTAGCGGGGCCTACAATGAGCAGTTCTTC. This sequence encodes CASSQDRASGAYNEQFF.

The J gene is TRBJ2-2, the V gene TRBV11-2; 10 nucleotides line up with TRBD2. Germline CDR1 SGHAT, CDR2 FQNNGV. Germline trimming cut 4 bases from V and 6 bases from J; bases unmatched to any gene: 2. There are 14 residues in the CDR3. CDR3 amino acids: CASSSSGGAGELFF. Written as DNA, the CDR3 is TGTGCCAGCAGCTCCAGCGGGGGGGCCGGGGAGCTGTTTTTT.

The CDR3 here is CSARAQNTQYF. The CDR3 coding sequence is TGCAGTGCTAGAGCCCAGAATACGCAGTATTTT. The chain uses TRBV20-1 and TRBJ2-3; D gene unclear. V was clipped by 1 base and J by 7 bases, with 6 bases between them. The germline CDR1 and CDR2 sequences are DFQATT and SNEGSKA (reference sequence). The CDR3 runs 11 residues.

This rearrangement joins TRBV5-4 to TRBJ2-7; weak D call: TRBD2 (7 bases). V was clipped by 0 bases and J by 3 bases, with 10 bases between them. Germline V gene lookup returns CDR1 SGHNT and CDR2 YYREEE (reference sequence). CDR3 length: 14 residues. The CDR3 spells CASSLEGGDYEQYF. CDR3 nucleotide sequence: TGTGCCAGCAGCTTGGAGGGGGGGGACTACGAGCAGTACTTC. Combining the CDR3 with reference TRBV5-4 and TRBJ2-7 gives the whole variable domain ETGVTQSPTHLIKTRGQQVTLRCSSQSGHNTVSWYQQALGQGPQFIFQYYREEENGRGNFPPRFSGLQFPNYSSELNVNALELDDSALYLCASSLEGGDYEQYFGPGTRLTVT.

The chain links TRBV19 to TRBJ2-3; D ambiguous. CDR1 and CDR2 (germline): LNHDA, SQIVND (reference sequence). Trimming cost V 3 bases and J 2 bases, with 6 bases left between them. This CDR3 has 13 amino acids. The CDR3 reads CASSIYITDTQYF. The CDR3 DNA reads TGTGCCAGTAGTATTTACATCACAGATACGCAGTATTTT.

About this clone: Other nucleotide sequences from this sample produce the same CDR3. This sequence joins TRBV18 and TRBJ1-1; D is perhaps TRBD1 (6 bases). The CDR3 loop spans 14 amino acids. Germline-derived CDR1 and CDR2 are KGHSH and LQKENI. The germline V and J ends were trimmed by 3 bases and 1 base, with 9 bases remaining between them. In nucleotides, the CDR3 is TGTGCCAGCTCACCCCTGGACAGGAACACTGAAGCTTTCTTT. Protein sequence: CASSPLDRNTEAFF.

This CDR3 is CASSPLAGYYNEQFF. The CDR3, as DNA: TGTGCCAGCTCACCTCTAGCGGGTTACTACAATGAGCAGTTCTTC. The J gene is TRBJ2-1, the V gene TRBV18; 8 positions agree with TRBD2. J was trimmed by 3 bases and V by 3 bases; bases with no gene match: 4. CDR3 length: 15 amino acids. Germline V CDR1 and CDR2: KGHSH, LQKENI.

The rearrangement uses TRBV5-1 and TRBJ2-3; a weak D match, TRBD1 (5 bases). Germline CDR1 reads SGHRS; CDR2 reads YFSETQ. Trimming pared 1 base from V and 2 bases from J, leaving 8 bases between. The CDR3 extends over 14 amino acids. CDR3 bases: TGCGCCAGCAGCTTGTCGACAGTCACAGATACGCAGTATTTT. Amino acid sequence: CASSLSTVTDTQYF.

The DNA of the CDR3 is TGTGCCAGCAGCCAAGATATAGCGGGAGACTACAATGAGCAGTTCTTC. Translating gives CASSQDIAGDYNEQFF. This chain uses TRBV14 with TRBJ2-1; 9 positions agree with TRBD2. The germline gives CDR1 SGHDN, CDR2 FVKESK. After removal of 0 bases from V and 3 bases from J, the junction contained 3 bases not matched to a gene. This CDR3 comprises 16 residues.

The chain uses TRBV4-2 and TRBJ1-4, with a weak D call TRBD1 (5 bases). V was trimmed by 3 bases and J by 11 bases, leaving 25 bases between them. Germline V gives CDR1 LGHNA, CDR2 YNFKEQ. This CDR3 contains 17 residues. CDR3 sequence: CASSQPQGKPGGDKLFF. CDR3 DNA: TGTGCCAGCAGCCAGCCGCAAGGGAAGCCCGGGGGGGATAAACTGTTTTTT.

The chain combines TRBV24-1 with TRBJ2-5; 8 nucleotides match TRBD2. After removal of 6 bases from V and 4 bases from J, the junction contained 6 bases not matched to a gene. The germline gives CDR1 KGHDR, CDR2 SFDVKD. The CDR3 loop spans 14 amino acids. In DNA, the CDR3 is TGTGCCACCAGTCCGGGAGGGCCGGCAGAGACCCAGTACTTC. Its protein is CATSPGGPAETQYF.

The V gene is TRBV5-6, the J gene TRBJ2-3; 10 nucleotides agree with TRBD1. V lost 4 bases, J lost 4 bases, and 3 bases stayed unmatched. Germline CDR1 reads SGHDT; CDR2 reads YYEEEE. The CDR3 sequence is 14 residues long. The CDR3 loop reads CASSTGTGADTQYF. In nucleotides, the CDR3 is TGTGCCAGCAGCACCGGGACAGGGGCAGATACGCAGTATTTT.